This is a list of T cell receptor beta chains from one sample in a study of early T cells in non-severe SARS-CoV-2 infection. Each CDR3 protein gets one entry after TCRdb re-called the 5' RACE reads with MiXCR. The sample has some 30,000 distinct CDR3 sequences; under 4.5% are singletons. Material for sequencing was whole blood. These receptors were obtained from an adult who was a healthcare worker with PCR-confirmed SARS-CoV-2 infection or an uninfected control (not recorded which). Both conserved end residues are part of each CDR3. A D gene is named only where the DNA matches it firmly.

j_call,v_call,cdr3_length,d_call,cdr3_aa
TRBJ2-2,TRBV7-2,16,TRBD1,CASSFADRSNTGELFF
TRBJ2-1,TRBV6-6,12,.,CASTEVRGEQFF
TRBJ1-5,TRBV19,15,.,CASSEQGRSNQPQHF
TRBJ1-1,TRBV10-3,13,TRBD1,CAAGTGGSFEAFF
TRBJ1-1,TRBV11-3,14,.,CASSPGAMNTEAFF
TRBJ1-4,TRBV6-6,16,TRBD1,CASRQGANPANEKLFF
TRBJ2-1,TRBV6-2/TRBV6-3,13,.,CASRHHTGDEQFF
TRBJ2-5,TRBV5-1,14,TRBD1,CASSWGQTQETQYF
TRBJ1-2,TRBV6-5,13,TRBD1,CASRTGQVYGYTF
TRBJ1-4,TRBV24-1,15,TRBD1,CATSALDRGSEKLFF
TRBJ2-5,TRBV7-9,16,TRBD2,CASSYLAGGNQETQYF
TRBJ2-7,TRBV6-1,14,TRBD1,CASRGTGGSYEQYF
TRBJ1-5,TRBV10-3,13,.,CAISERQTQPQHF
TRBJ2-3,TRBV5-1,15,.,CASSFSGTDTDTQYF
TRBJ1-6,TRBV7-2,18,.,CASSLATWIGQMNSPLHF
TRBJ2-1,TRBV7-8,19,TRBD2,CASSPGTSGGYGPYNEQFF
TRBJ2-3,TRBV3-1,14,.,CASSQEGGTDTQYF
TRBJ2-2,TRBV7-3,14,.,CASSFQGRDGELFF
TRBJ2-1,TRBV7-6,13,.,CASSLAEEYEQFF
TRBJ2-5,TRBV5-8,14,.,CASSLAIYQETQYF
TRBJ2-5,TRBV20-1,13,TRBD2,CSATGTSKETQYF
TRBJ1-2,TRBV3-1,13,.,CASSQGAAYGYTF
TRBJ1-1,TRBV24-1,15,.,CATSDSGPMNTEAFF
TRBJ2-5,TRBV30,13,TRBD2,CAWSVREKETQYF
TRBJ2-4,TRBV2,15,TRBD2,CASSTSGLAKNIQYF
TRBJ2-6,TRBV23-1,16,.,CASRGGRPSGANVLTF
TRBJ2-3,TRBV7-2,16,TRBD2,CASTGRIAGAPDTQYF
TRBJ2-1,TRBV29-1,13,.,CSVDRAGPNEQFF
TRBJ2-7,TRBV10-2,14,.,CASATSGLMTEQYF
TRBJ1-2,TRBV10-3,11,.,CAISTGSGYTF
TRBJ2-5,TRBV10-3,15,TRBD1,CAISELRDSQETQYF
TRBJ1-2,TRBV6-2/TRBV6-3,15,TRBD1,CASIPNAGTGYGYTF
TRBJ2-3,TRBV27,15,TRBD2,CASSLSSGAQGTQYF